This T cell receptor beta chain was captured in a study of shared clonotypes between healthy human individuals. In the study overall: Per-donor plates numbered three CD4 naive, three CD4 memory, two CD8 naive and one CD8 memory. Regarding the study as a whole: The study found lower generation probabilities in non-shared clonotypes than in those shared by all four donors. The donor pool, a small one, limited the genetic and exposure-history diversity represented. The authors sampled blood alone, and tissue repertoires likely differ.

To note about this clone: The antigen is undetermined.

Trimming cost V 11 bases and J 5 bases; bases outside gene matches: 6. From germline, CDR1 is ENHRY and CDR2 SYGVKD. This CDR3 is 13 amino acids long. Repertoires were generated with immunoSEQ multiplex PCR, while TCRdb's copy carries only in-frame clones and drops some. The repertoire consists of millions of clones, with about 95% occurring once and the leading ten covering about 1.1%. Only CD45RO-negative cells positively selected for CCR7 counted as naive CD8 cells, so terminally differentiated effector memory CD45RA+ cells were excluded. Sequenced sample: naive CD8+ T cells sorted from blood. This sequence was found in a man aged 18 to 35 in good health. This chain joins TRBV10-3 and TRBJ2-3; 11 bases are a match to TRBD2. The CDR3 sequence is CAHQGLAEDTQYF. DNA of the CDR3: TGTGCCCATCAGGGACTAGCGGAAGATACGCAGTATTTT.